This TCR beta chain came from a study of CD8+CD57+ T cells in acquired aplastic anemia (dated by TCRdb to between 2018 and 2020). Regarding the complete study: A mean of about 3.2 ug of DNA, ranging from about 0.19 to 27.4 ug, was extracted from sorted CD4+ and CD8+ cells. CD8+CD57+ expansion was defined as a frequency above the mean frequency observed in healthy subjects. Overall study results and their limits: No significant difference in CD8+ Simpson's diversity was found between patients and healthy controls (P=0.060). Although 25 to 30 CD8+ CDR3 sequences were shared by patients and controls, these sequences appeared highly expressed in patients and within the immunodominant clones of patients.

To note about this clonotype: Its specific antigen is unknown. No clone much larger than this one lies a single base away; base qualities are absent.

Genomic DNA was used as template for profiling of TCR beta VDJ combinations and CDR3 sequences. An Illumina HiSeq 2000 was used for TCR repertoire sequencing. In the authors' own workflow: Repertoire assessment relied on Simpson's diversity index, CDR3 size and DJ length profiles, and TRBV/TRBJ rearrangement plots. The most abundant DNA sequence in the deep sequencing data was defined as the immunodominant clone. CDR3 amino acid sequences were screened for sharing across subjects and were compared with published repertoires and the VDJdb database. TCRdb itself trimmed the public reads at Q25 with fastp, ran MiXCR and retained productive beta chains. Here each entry gathers all rows of one CDR3 protein and keeps the most common genes and DNA. The authors' filters were not applied to this entry. Across this sample there are 210,000 or so distinct CDR3 sequences, with approximately 51% seen only once. Of the sample, 15% to 20% is held by the ten largest clones.

Patients chosen for sequencing had shown expansion of CD8+CD57+ cells by flow cytometry. Every patient had a diagnosis of severe acquired aplastic anemia based on International Study of Aplastic Anemia and Agranulocytosis and Camitta criteria. No patient had received any therapy when blood was sampled. In this study, sorted CD4+ and CD8+ T cells from the blood of healthy subjects and of severe aplastic anemia patients had their TCR repertoires deep-sequenced. Patients were enrolled under clinicaltrials.gov protocols 00001620, 01623167, 00001397, 00071045, 00081523 and 00961064 in the USA. Ficoll-Paque density gradient centrifugation was used to isolate peripheral blood mononuclear cells. Before DNA was extracted, CD4+ and CD8+ T cells were sorted using either FACS or magnetic beads. The receptor's source is a human donor with aplastic anemia. Sample: sorted CD4+, CD8+, or CD8+CD57+ T cells (not recorded which) from PBMCs.

This receptor carries the CDR3 CASKETSGEGTEAFF. The DNA sequence is given as TGTGCCAGTAAGGAGACTAGCGGGGAGGGCACTGAAGCTTTCTTT. The rearranged segments are TRBV19 and TRBJ1-1, with the D gene too uncertain to name. Cut back by 7 bases and 4 bases, the V and J ends lie 19 bases apart. The CDR3, cysteine through phenylalanine, is 15 amino acids long. Only CDR3 DNA remains: 45 bases, in frame from the first base. CDR1 LNHDA and CDR2 SQIVND are derived from the germline V gene (reference sequence).